This is a list of T cell receptor beta chains from one sample in a study of identical twins. TCRdb passed the 5' RACE reads through MiXCR, listing each CDR3 protein once. The profile shows around 370,000 distinct CDR3 sequences, approximately 9.1% of them singletons. Input material: naive T cells sorted from blood. These receptors were collected from a woman in her forties or fifties in good health. Each CDR3 is given with its conserved first and last residue. D genes are given only for firm matches.

d_call | v_call | cdr3_length | cdr3_aa
. | TRBV4-2 | 15 | CASSQDMEGKGKLFF
. | TRBV4-1 | 16 | CASSQDGRNSNQPQHF
. | TRBV7-3 | 12 | CASSLTKETQYF
. | TRBV2 | 13 | CAIIQLSSYEQYF
. | TRBV6-1 | 16 | CASSEEAQPTHTEAFF
TRBD2 | TRBV27 | 17 | CASSSASGRFTTDTQYF
. | TRBV19 | 13 | CASSNQGQQPQHF
TRBD1 | TRBV6-1 | 15 | CASRYKGAEDYEQYF
. | TRBV4-1 | 13 | CASSQDFEREAFF
TRBD1 | TRBV28 | 13 | CASLGTVRHEQYF
. | TRBV12-3/TRBV12-4 | 17 | CASSINPVGVFYNEQFF
TRBD1 | TRBV5-1 | 14 | CASSLGQGVDEQFF
TRBD2 | TRBV5-1 | 19 | CASSLGGTSGMSSYNEQFF
TRBD2 | TRBV20-1 | 15 | CSASTLAGDTDTQYF
. | TRBV5-1 | 13 | CASSFGQVYGYTF
. | TRBV5-6 | 14 | CASSLGGARNTIYF
. | TRBV5-4 | 15 | CASSLSRAGTDTQYF
. | TRBV29-1 | 13 | CSVERGTGQPQHF
TRBD1 | TRBV4-1 | 15 | CASSQGDSTFTEAFF
TRBD1 | TRBV7-9 | 16 | CASHRTGGVAKNIQYF
. | TRBV25-1 | 12 | CASNSGRGGLFF
. | TRBV10-3 | 12 | CAISAQTDTQYF
TRBD1 | TRBV12-3/TRBV12-4 | 14 | CASKGTASYNEQFF
. | TRBV5-1 | 13 | CASSLGGADIQYF
. | TRBV15 | 11 | CATSREREQFF
. | TRBV5-1 | 13 | CASSLVWVNEQFF
. | TRBV6-6 | 15 | CASSYIGLTNYEQYF
TRBD1 | TRBV6-1 | 14 | CASTPTGGTGELFF
TRBD2 | TRBV3-1 | 16 | CASSRRLSGRAHEQFF
. | TRBV12-3/TRBV12-4 | 12 | CASSLEPEKLFF
. | TRBV7-2 | 15 | CASSFPGTPRNEQFF
. | TRBV5-1 | 15 | CASSSPGTIYNEQFF
TRBD2 | TRBV12-3/TRBV12-4 | 15 | CASSGTQRDTDTQYF
. | TRBV12-3/TRBV12-4 | 11 | CASLGPGELFF
TRBD1 | TRBV5-6 | 15 | CASTNLGQGRFIQYF